Described below is a single T cell receptor beta chain sequence and its context. Its antigen target is currently unknown. Base qualities are not at hand, and no much larger clone is one base apart. This sample is drawn from a study of T cell changes during pregnancy in multiple sclerosis (dated 2019 in TCRdb). Regarding the complete study: Changes in the T cell repertoire over the course of pregnancy were examined in this study in women with multiple sclerosis.

V sheds 4 bases and J sheds 8 bases, leaving 15 bases between their ends. The CDR1 and CDR2 encoded by the germline V gene are MRHNA and SNTAGT. The CDR3 covers 14 residues, taking in both the cysteine and the phenylalanine. Kept here is only the CDR3 DNA, which spans 42 bases and is read in frame from base 1. The library was generated by the immunoSEQ multiplex PCR assay. TCRdb mirrors the immuneACCESS table, restricted to in-frame sequences. Some clones are absent from its copies; in checked studies, under half trace to an unresolved V gene, and the reason for the others is unknown. The sample records about 55,000 clones, under 95% of which are singletons. The leading ten clones occupy around 3.5% of the sample.

The chain is encoded by TRBV6-4 joined to TRBJ2-1; the D gene is perhaps TRBD2, on 6 matching bases. This TCR was recovered from a female donor with multiple sclerosis, enrolled in a pregnancy study. The source material was CD8+ T cells from peripheral blood mononuclear cells, sampled in the third trimester of pregnancy. Read as DNA, the sequence is TGTGCCAGCAGTGTGACTAGTGAGGGCCATGAGCAGTTCTTC. Translated, it gives CASSVTSEGHEQFF.